Reported below is one TCR beta chain. The V end was cut by 0 bases, the J end by 0 bases, with 7 bases between. Germline V CDR1 and CDR2: SGHDT, YYEEEE. The CDR3 covers 15 residues. This sample is drawn from a study of T cell changes during pregnancy in multiple sclerosis. Assay used: immunoSEQ multiplex PCR; TCRdb lists only in-frame clones, some missing. The sample shows tens of thousands of clones, about 91% of them seen only once. V gene TRBV5-6 combines with J gene TRBJ1-3, with D unresolved. This receptor was taken from a female donor in good health, enrolled as a control in a pregnancy study. The source material was peripheral blood, sampled after pregnancy. The CDR3 reads CASSLDTISGNTIYF. As DNA, the CDR3 is TGTGCCAGCAGCTTGGACACGATCTCTGGAAACACCATATATTTT.